What follows are 27 T cell receptor beta chains derived from one specimen sequenced in a study of cytomegalovirus exposure and HLA in healthy donors. Generated by immunoSEQ multiplex PCR, the TCRdb table keeps only in-frame clones and is missing some. The repertoire holds about 360,000 clones, 80% to 90% seen once, with 0.8% to 0.85% in the top ten. Sequenced sample: PBMCs. Receptors were obtained from a woman younger than 35 in good health and CMV-seronegative.

V and J are TRBV28 and TRBJ1-2, with 8 bases that match TRBD1. This CDR3 region has 13 residues. Looked up from germline, CDR1 is MDHEN and CDR2 is SYDVKM. The junction had 2 bases not matched to a gene; V was cut back by 5 bases and J by 3 bases. CDR3 region: CASSEDRDYGYTF. The CDR3 nucleotides read TGTGCCAGCAGTGAGGACAGGGACTATGGCTACACCTTC.

This rearrangement joins TRBV30 to TRBJ1-6; tentatively, D is TRBD1 (5 bases). CDR3 length: 18 amino acids. Trimming pared 6 bases from V and 6 bases from J, leaving 27 bases between. Per germline, CDR1 GTSNPN and CDR2 SVGIG (reference sequence). The CDR3 DNA is TGTGCCTGCTTAGGGAACAGGACCCAGGGCCTCCTTAATTCACCCCTCCACTTT. As protein: CACLGNRTQGLLNSPLHF. Combining the CDR3 with reference TRBV30 and TRBJ1-6 gives the whole variable domain SQTIHQWPATLVQPVGSPLSLECTVEGTSNPNLYWYRQAAGRGLQLLFYSVGIGQISSEVPQNLSASRPQDRQFILSSKKLLLSDSGFYLCACLGNRTQGLLNSPLHFGNGTRLTVT.

This clone came up once. The V and J genes are TRBV19 and TRBJ2-7; the match to TRBD2 covers 7 bases. Germline assignment: CDR1 LNHDA and CDR2 SQIVND (reference sequence). The CDR3 is 16 residues long. J lost 2 bases, V lost 3 bases, and 10 bases had no gene match. The CDR3, as DNA: TGTGCCAGTAGTATTTTGCTCGGCGGGGGAGCCTACGAGCAGTACTTC. Translation gives CASSILLGGGAYEQYF.

This chain links TRBV28 with TRBJ1-1; D is possibly TRBD1 (5 bases). The germline CDR1 and CDR2 sequences are MDHEN and SYDVKM. CDR3 length: 13 residues. V was shortened by 3 bases and J by 4 bases, with 9 bases between the two germline ends. The DNA for the CDR3 is TGTGCCAGCAGTTTGCGGACACTCACTGAAGCTTTCTTT. It specifies CASSLRTLTEAFF.

The chain is built from TRBV2 and TRBJ1-2, with D possibly being TRBD1 (6 bases). Trimming removed 2 bases from V and 3 bases from J, with 13 bases in between. Germline values: CDR1 SNHLY, CDR2 FYNNEI. The CDR3 has 15 residues. The CDR3 DNA is TGTGCCAGCAGTGAATATCCGGGGGGCCACTATGGCTACACCTTC. Protein sequence: CASSEYPGGHYGYTF.

CDR3 protein: CATSGGGGADTQYF. The CDR3 region has the DNA TGTGCCACGTCCGGCGGGGGCGGGGCAGATACGCAGTATTTT. This sequence joins TRBV15 and TRBJ2-3; possibly TRBD2 for D (7 bases). The V end was cut by 9 bases, the J end by 4 bases, with 17 bases between. There are 14 residues in the CDR3. Germline CDR1 and CDR2: LNHNV and YYDKDF (reference sequence).

The J gene is TRBJ1-2, the V gene TRBV29-1, with D tentatively TRBD1 (5 bases). Per the germline V gene, CDR1 is SQVTM and CDR2 is ANQGSEA. The CDR3 extends over 13 amino acids. Trimming cost V 8 bases and J 6 bases, with 19 bases left between them. CDR3 sequence (DNA): TGCAGCCTGCAGGGAGGCGACGCTGATGGCTACACCTTC. Translation: CSLQGGDADGYTF.

The chain employs TRBV28 and TRBJ1-1, with D possibly matching TRBD1 (5 bases). V lost 4 bases and J lost 4, with 16 bases in between. Per germline, CDR1 MDHEN and CDR2 SYDVKM. This CDR3 region has 15 residues. CDR3 loop: CASSSSGAPGTEAFF. The CDR3, as DNA: TGTGCCAGCAGTTCGTCTGGGGCACCGGGCACTGAAGCTTTCTTT.

The V call is TRBV28, the J call TRBJ2-3; TRBD2 aligns across 7 bases. V lost 6 bases, J lost 3 bases, and 9 bases stayed unmatched. This CDR3 contains 15 residues. Germline V gene sequence: CDR1 MDHEN, CDR2 SYDVKM. This CDR3 is CASSLVQGGTDTQYF. As DNA, the CDR3 is TGTGCCAGCAGCCTTGTTCAGGGAGGGACAGATACGCAGTATTTT.

This chain joins TRBV6-1 and TRBJ2-7; D is perhaps TRBD1 (6 bases). The ends were cut back, 5 bases at V and 8 bases at J, with 13 bases in the middle. The CDR3 has 12 amino acids. Germline CDR1 MNHNS, CDR2 SASEGT. The CDR3 coding sequence is TGTGCCAGCAGTTCCACCACAGGGAAGCAGTACTTC. It specifies CASSSTTGKQYF.

The chain is built from TRBV14 and TRBJ2-1, with D uncertain. The CDR3 consists of 14 residues. Germline lookup yields CDR1 SGHDN and CDR2 FVKESK. Trimming left V 4 bases short and J 4 bases short, with 11 bases between. DNA for the CDR3: TGTGCCAGCAGCCTGTCGACATTGTACAATGAGCAGTTCTTC. This gives the protein CASSLSTLYNEQFF.

This CDR3 reads CASSPGQVYNEQFF. DNA of the CDR3: TGTGCCAGCAGTCCGGGACAGGTCTACAATGAGCAGTTCTTC. V is TRBV28 and J is TRBJ2-1; 8 bases map to TRBD1. In germline, CDR1 is MDHEN, CDR2 SYDVKM. The CDR3 covers 14 residues. After removal of 5 bases from V and 3 bases from J, the junction contained 3 bases not matched to a gene. Full variable domain (outside the CDR3, taken from reference TRBV28 and TRBJ2-1): DVKVTQSSRYLVKRTGEKVFLECVQDMDHENMFWYRQDPGLGLRLIYFSYDVKMKEKGDIPEGYSVSREKKERFSLILESASTNQTSMYLCASSPGQVYNEQFFGPGTRLTVL.

The chain couples TRBV6-5 to TRBJ2-5, with a possible D match to TRBD2 (5 bases). Looked up from germline, CDR1 is MNHEY and CDR2 is SVGAGI. Deletions cut 6 bases from V and 5 bases from J, with 13 bases between. This CDR3 has 13 amino acids. As DNA, the CDR3 is TGTGCCAGCAGGCTCGGGGTAACGGAGACCCAGTACTTC. This encodes CASRLGVTETQYF.

The chain couples TRBV11-2 to TRBJ2-7; D is perhaps TRBD2 (5 bases). V was clipped by 7 bases and J by 5 bases, with 18 bases between them. There are 14 residues in the CDR3. Germline V CDR1 and CDR2: SGHAT, FQNNGV. The CDR3 loop is CASIPRGLWHEQYF. The CDR3 DNA reads TGTGCCAGCATCCCTAGAGGACTGTGGCACGAGCAGTACTTC.

The J gene is TRBJ1-1, the V gene TRBV6-5; the D gene is possibly TRBD1 (6 bases). CDR3 length: 14 amino acids. The germline CDR1 and CDR2 sequences are MNHEY and SVGAGI. Trimming shortened V by 8 bases and J by 0 bases, and 13 bases separated the two germline ends. The CDR3 region has the DNA TGTGCCAGCCGGAGAGACAGGATGAACACTGAAGCTTTCTTT. Its translation is CASRRDRMNTEAFF.

J is TRBJ2-1 and V is TRBV4-2, with TRBD2 as a possible D gene (7 bases). Germline values: CDR1 LGHNA, CDR2 YNFKEQ. Trimming took 5 bases from V and 5 from J, leaving 16 bases between them. The length of the CDR3 is 15 residues. The CDR3 sequence: CASSKGEGPHNEQFF. CDR3 coding DNA: TGTGCCAGCAGCAAGGGGGAGGGCCCCCACAATGAGCAGTTCTTC.

The V and J genes are TRBV2 and TRBJ2-2, with D tentatively TRBD1 (5 bases). The V end was cut by 4 bases, the J end by 0 bases, with 9 bases between. Germline CDR1 reads SNHLY; CDR2 reads FYNNEI. This CDR3 has 15 amino acids. The DNA for the CDR3 is TGTGCCAGCAGTGCGCGACAGCCGAACACCGGGGAGCTGTTTTTT. It translates to CASSARQPNTGELFF.

The genes are TRBV6-1 and TRBJ1-1; maybe TRBD1 (6 bases). Trimming stripped 6 bases from V and 1 base from J, with 9 bases between. Germline lookup yields CDR1 MNHNS and CDR2 SASEGT. This CDR3 contains 13 residues. CDR3 region: CASRRGWNTEAFF. CDR3 sequence (DNA): TGTGCCAGCAGGAGGGGGTGGAACACTGAAGCTTTCTTT.

This rearrangement joins TRBV4-1 to TRBJ2-7; 7 nucleotides align to TRBD1. This CDR3 contains 16 residues. The germline V gene encodes CDR1 MGHRA and CDR2 YSYEKL. V trimming: 2 bases; J trimming: 4 bases; junction bases outside the gene matches: 11. The CDR3 nucleotides read TGCGCCAGCAGCCAATCAGAAACCGGGACAGCTTACGAGCAGTACTTC. Its protein product is CASSQSETGTAYEQYF.

Only one count was recorded for this clone. V and J are TRBV9 and TRBJ2-1; TRBD1 is a possible D gene (6 bases). Germline V gives CDR1 SGDLS, CDR2 YYNGEE. V lost 3 bases, J lost 4 bases, and 11 bases lay in between. This CDR3 is built from 14 residues. Here the CDR3 reads CASSEETGYNEQFF. The CDR3 DNA follows: TGTGCCAGCAGCGAAGAGACAGGTTACAATGAGCAGTTCTTC.

The gene calls are TRBV4-1 and TRBJ1-3; tentative D call: TRBD1 (6 bases). The CDR3 runs to 16 residues. Germline V lookup: CDR1 MGHRA, CDR2 YSYEKL. V gave up 5 bases and J gave up 0 bases, with 14 bases separating them. The CDR3 sequence is CASSTRTAHSGNTIYF. The CDR3 nucleotides read TGCGCCAGCAGCACACGGACAGCTCACTCTGGAAACACCATATATTTT.

This sequence joins TRBV25-1 and TRBJ2-3, with a possible D match to TRBD1 (6 bases). The CDR3 length is 17 residues. Germline V gene sequence: CDR1 MGHDK, CDR2 SYGVNS. V was clipped by 0 bases and J by 2 bases, with 15 bases between them. CDR3 sequence: CASSEYDRSFFTDTQYF. The CDR3 region has the DNA TGTGCCAGCAGTGAATATGACAGGAGCTTCTTCACAGATACGCAGTATTTT.

The chain carries TRBV28 and TRBJ2-1, with D possibly matching TRBD2 (6 bases). This CDR3 region has 14 residues. Trimming removed 5 bases from V and 10 bases from J, with 18 bases in between. The germline V gene has CDR1 MDHEN and CDR2 SYDVKM. CDR3 in DNA: TGTGCCAGCAGTGCCCCGGGGGTGTCCTACGAGCAGTTCTTC. Translated, it gives CASSAPGVSYEQFF.

The chain has TRBV2 and TRBJ1-1; perhaps TRBD1 as D (6 bases). CDR1 and CDR2 (germline): SNHLY, FYNNEI. The V gene lost 6 bases and the J gene lost 5 bases, with 10 bases spanning the gap. The CDR3 is 12 amino acids. CDR3 residues: CASRKGGTEAFF. The CDR3 DNA follows: TGTGCCAGCAGGAAGGGGGGGACTGAAGCTTTCTTT.

The J gene is TRBJ1-2, the V gene TRBV21-1. TRBV21-1 is tagged as a pseudogene. This CDR3 region has 9 residues. CDR3 in DNA: TGTGCCAGCAGCTTCCGGGACTACTTC. Its protein product is CASSFRDYF.

Only a few counts were recorded for this clone. The chain has TRBV7-9 and TRBJ2-7; D gene ambiguous. Germline-derived CDR1 and CDR2 are SEHNR and FQNEAQ (reference sequence). This CDR3 region has 13 residues. The V gene lost 4 bases and the J gene lost 0 bases, with 7 bases spanning the gap. CDR3 DNA sequence: TGTGCCAGCAGCTACGAGAGCTCCTACGAGCAGTACTTC. Its protein product is CASSYESSYEQYF.

The chain uses TRBV2 and TRBJ1-6; D unclear. This CDR3 is built from 16 residues. V gave up 3 bases and J gave up 9 bases, with 18 bases separating them. Germline-derived CDR1 and CDR2 are SNHLY and FYNNEI. CDR3 loop: CASSEGVSKLGSPLHF. CDR3 DNA sequence: TGTGCCAGCAGTGAGGGTGTATCCAAGCTAGGTTCACCCCTCCACTTT.